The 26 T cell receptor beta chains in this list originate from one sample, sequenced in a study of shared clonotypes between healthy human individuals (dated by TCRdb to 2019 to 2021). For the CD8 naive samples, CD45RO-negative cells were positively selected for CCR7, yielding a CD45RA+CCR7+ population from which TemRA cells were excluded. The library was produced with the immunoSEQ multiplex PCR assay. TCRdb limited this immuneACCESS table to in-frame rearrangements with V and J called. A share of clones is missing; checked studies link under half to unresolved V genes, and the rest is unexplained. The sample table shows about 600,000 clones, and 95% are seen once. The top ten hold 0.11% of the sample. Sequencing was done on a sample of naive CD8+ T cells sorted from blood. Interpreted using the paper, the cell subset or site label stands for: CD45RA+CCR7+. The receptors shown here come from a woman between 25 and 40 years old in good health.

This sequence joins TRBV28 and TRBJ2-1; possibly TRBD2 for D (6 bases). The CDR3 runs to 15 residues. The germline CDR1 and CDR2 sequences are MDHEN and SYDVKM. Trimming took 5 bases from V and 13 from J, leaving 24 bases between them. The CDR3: CASSPPNYRDSHQFF. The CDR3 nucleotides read TGTGCCAGCAGTCCACCAAACTACCGGGACTCGCACCAGTTCTTC.

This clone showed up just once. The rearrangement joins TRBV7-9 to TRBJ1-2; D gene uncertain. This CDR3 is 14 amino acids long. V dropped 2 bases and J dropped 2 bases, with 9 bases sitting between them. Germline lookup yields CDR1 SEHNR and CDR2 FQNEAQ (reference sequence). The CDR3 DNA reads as TGTGCCAGCAGCTTAATCACATCAAACTATGGCTACACCTTC. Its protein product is CASSLITSNYGYTF.

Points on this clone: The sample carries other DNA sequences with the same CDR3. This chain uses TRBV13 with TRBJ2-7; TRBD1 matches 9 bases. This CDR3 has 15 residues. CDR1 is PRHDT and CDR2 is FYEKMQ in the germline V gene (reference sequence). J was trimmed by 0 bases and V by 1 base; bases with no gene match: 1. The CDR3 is CASSLEGQGSYEQYF. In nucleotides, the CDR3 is TGTGCCAGCAGCTTAGAGGGACAGGGCTCCTACGAGCAGTACTTC. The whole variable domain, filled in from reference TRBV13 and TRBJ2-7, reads AAGVIQSPRHLIKEKRETATLKCYPIPRHDTVYWYQQGPGQDPQFLISFYEKMQSDKGSIPDRFSAQQFSDYHSELNMSSLELGDSALYFCASSLEGQGSYEQYFGPGTRLTVT.

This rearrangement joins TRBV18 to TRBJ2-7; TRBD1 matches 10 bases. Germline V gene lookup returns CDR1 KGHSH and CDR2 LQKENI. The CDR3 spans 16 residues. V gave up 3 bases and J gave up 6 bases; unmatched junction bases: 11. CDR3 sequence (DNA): TGTGCCAGCTCACCGGAGAAGGGGACAGGGGTTCTCGAGCAGTACTTC. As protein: CASSPEKGTGVLEQYF.

In DNA, the CDR3 is TGTGCCAGCAGTTCGATTCACTCTAGCGGGAATTTGAACACCGGGGAGCTGTTTTTT. Amino acids: CASSSIHSSGNLNTGELFF. The V and J genes are TRBV7-3 and TRBJ2-2, with 9 bases identical to TRBD2. Trimming at V came to 6 bases and at J to 1 base, leaving 15 bases not matched to a gene. Per the germline V gene, CDR1 is SGHTA and CDR2 is FQGTGA. The CDR3 sequence is 19 residues long.

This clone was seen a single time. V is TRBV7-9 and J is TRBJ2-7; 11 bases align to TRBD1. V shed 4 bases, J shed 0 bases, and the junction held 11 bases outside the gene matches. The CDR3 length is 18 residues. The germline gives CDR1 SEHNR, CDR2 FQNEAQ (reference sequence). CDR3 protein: CASSSRTGGKSNSYEQYF. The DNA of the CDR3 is TGTGCCAGCAGCTCAAGGACAGGGGGCAAGTCGAACTCCTACGAGCAGTACTTC. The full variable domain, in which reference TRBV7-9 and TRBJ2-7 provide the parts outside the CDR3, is DTGVSQNPRHKITKRGQNVTFRCDPISEHNRLYWYRQTLGQGPEFLTYFQNEAQLEKSRLLSDRFSAERPKGSFSTLEIQRTEQGDSAMYLCASSSRTGGKSNSYEQYFGPGTRLTVT.

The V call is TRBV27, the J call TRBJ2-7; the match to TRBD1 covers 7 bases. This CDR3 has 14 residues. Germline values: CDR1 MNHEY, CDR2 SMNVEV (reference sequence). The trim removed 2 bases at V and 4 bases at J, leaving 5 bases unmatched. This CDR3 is CASSLGGQIYEQYF. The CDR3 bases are TGTGCCAGCAGTTTAGGGGGACAGATTTACGAGCAGTACTTC.

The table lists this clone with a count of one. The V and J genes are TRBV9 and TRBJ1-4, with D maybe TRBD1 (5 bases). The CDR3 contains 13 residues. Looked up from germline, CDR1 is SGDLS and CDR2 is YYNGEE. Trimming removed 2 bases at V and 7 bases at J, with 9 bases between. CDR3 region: CASSVTGREKLFF. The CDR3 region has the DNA TGTGCCAGCAGCGTTACAGGACGTGAAAAACTGTTTTTT.

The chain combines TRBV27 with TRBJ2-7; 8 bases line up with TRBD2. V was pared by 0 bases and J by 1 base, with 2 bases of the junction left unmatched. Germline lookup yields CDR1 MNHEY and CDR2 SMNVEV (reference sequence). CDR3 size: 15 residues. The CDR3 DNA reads TGTGCCAGCAGTTTATCTACTAGCGGTTCCTACGAGCAGTACTTC. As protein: CASSLSTSGSYEQYF.

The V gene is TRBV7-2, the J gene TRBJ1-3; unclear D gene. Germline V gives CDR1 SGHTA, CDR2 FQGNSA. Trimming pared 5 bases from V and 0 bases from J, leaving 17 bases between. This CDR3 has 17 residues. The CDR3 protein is CASSLWAAPTSGNTIYF. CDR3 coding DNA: TGTGCCAGCAGCCTATGGGCTGCCCCAACCTCTGGAAACACCATATATTTT.

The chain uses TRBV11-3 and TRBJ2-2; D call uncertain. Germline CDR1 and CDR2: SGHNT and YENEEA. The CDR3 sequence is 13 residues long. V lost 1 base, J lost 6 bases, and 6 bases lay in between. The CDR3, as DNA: TGTGCCAGCAGCTTAGCCCAATCCGGGGAGCTGTTTTTT. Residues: CASSLAQSGELFF.

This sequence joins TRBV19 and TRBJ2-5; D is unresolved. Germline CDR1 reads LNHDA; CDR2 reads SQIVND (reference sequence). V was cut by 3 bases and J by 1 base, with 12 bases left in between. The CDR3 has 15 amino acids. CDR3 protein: CASSMGLSLQETQYF. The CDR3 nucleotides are TGTGCCAGTAGTATGGGCCTATCGCTCCAAGAGACCCAGTACTTC.

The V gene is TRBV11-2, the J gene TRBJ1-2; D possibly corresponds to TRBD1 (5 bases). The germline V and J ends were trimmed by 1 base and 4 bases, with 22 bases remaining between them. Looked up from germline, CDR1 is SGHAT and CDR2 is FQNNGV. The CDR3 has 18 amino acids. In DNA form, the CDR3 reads TGTGCCAGCAGCTTAGGAACCGATCTCCGGGGCCCAGGCTATGGCTACACCTTC. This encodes CASSLGTDLRGPGYGYTF. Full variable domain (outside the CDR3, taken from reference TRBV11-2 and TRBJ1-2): EAGVAQSPRYKIIEKRQSVAFWCNPISGHATLYWYQQILGQGPKLLIQFQNNGVVDDSQLPKDRFSAERLKGVDSTLKIQPAKLEDSAVYLCASSLGTDLRGPGYGYTFGSGTRLTVV.

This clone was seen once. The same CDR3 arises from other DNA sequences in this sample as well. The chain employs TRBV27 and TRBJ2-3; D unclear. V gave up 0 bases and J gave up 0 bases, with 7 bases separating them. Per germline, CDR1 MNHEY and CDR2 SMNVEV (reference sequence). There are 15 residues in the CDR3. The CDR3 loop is CASSLSSGSTDTQYF. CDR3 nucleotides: TGTGCCAGCAGTTTATCTTCTGGTAGCACAGATACGCAGTATTTT.

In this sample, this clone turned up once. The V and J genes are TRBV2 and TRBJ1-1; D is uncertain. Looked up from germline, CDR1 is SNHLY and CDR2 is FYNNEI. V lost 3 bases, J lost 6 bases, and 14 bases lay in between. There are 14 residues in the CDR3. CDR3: CASSDLTNSAEAFF. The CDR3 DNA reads TGTGCCAGCAGTGACCTTACAAATTCCGCTGAAGCTTTCTTT.

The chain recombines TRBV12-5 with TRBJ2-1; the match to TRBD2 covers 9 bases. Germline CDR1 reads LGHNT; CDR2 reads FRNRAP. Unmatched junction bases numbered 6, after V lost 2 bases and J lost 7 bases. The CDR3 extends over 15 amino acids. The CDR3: CASGLSSGRLNEQFF. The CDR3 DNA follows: TGTGCTAGTGGTTTGAGCAGCGGGAGGTTAAATGAGCAGTTCTTC. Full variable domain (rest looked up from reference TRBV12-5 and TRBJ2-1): DARVTQTPRHKVTEMGQEVTMRCQPILGHNTVFWYRQTMMQGLELLAYFRNRAPLDDSGMPKDRFSAEMPDATLATLKIQPSEPRDSAVYFCASGLSSGRLNEQFFGPGTRLTVL.

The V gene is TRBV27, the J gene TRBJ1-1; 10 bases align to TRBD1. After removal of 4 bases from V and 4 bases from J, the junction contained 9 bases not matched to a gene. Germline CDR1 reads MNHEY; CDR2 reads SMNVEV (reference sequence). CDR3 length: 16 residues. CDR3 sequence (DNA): TGTGCCAGCAGTTCGGGGACAGGGGATAGAGGCACTGAAGCTTTCTTT. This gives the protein CASSSGTGDRGTEAFF.

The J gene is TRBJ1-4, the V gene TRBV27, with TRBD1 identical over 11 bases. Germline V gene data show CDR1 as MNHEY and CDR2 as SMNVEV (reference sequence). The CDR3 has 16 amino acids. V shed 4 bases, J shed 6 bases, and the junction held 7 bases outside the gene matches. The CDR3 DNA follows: TGTGCCAGCAGTTCCGGACAGGGGGCGGAGGATGAAAAACTGTTTTTT. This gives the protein CASSSGQGAEDEKLFF.

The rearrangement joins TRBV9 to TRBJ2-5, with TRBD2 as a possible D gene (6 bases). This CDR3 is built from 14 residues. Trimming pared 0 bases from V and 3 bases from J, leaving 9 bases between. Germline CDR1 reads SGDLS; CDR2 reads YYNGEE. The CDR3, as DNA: TGTGCCAGCAGCGTAGGAGGCGGGGAAGAGACCCAGTACTTC. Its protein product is CASSVGGGEETQYF.

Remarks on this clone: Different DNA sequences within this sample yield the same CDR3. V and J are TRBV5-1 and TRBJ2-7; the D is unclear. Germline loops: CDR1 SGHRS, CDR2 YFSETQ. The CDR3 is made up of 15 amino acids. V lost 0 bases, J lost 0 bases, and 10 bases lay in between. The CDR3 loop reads CASSLASGGSYEQYF. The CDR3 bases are TGCGCCAGCAGCTTGGCCTCGGGCGGCTCCTACGAGCAGTACTTC.

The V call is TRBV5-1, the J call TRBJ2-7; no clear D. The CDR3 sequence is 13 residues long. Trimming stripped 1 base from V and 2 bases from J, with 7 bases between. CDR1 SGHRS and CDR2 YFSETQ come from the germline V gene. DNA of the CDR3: TGCGCCAGCAGCTTGACCCAAGCCTACGAGCAGTACTTC. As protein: CASSLTQAYEQYF. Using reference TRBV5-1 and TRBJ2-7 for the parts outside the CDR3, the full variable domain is KAGVTQTPRYLIKTRGQQVTLSCSPISGHRSVSWYQQTPGQGLQFLFEYFSETQRNKGNFPGRFSGRQFSNSRSEMNVSTLELGDSALYLCASSLTQAYEQYFGPGTRLTVT.

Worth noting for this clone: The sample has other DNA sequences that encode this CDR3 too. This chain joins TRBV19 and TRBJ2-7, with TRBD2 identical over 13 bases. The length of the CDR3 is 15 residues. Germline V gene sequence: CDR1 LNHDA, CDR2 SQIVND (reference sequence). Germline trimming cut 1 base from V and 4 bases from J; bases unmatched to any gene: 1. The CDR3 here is CASSIGLAGGYEQYF. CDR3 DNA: TGTGCCAGTAGTATAGGACTAGCGGGAGGATACGAGCAGTACTTC.

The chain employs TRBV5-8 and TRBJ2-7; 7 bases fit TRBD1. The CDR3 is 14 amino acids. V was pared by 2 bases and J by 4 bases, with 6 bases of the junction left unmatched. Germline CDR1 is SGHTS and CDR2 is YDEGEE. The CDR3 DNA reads TGTGCCAGCAGCTTTTCGGGACAGCAATACGAGCAGTACTTC. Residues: CASSFSGQQYEQYF. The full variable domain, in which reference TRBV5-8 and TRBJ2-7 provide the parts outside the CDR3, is EAGVTQSPTHLIKTRGQQATLRCSPISGHTSVYWYQQALGLGLQFLLWYDEGEERNRGNFPPRFSGRQFPNYSSELNVNALELEDSALYLCASSFSGQQYEQYFGPGTRLTVT.

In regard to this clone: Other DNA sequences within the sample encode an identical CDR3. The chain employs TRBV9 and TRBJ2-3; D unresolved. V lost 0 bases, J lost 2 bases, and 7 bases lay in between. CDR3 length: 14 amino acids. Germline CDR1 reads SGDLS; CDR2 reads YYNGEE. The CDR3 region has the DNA TGTGCCAGCAGCGTAGTAAGGGCCACAGATACGCAGTATTTT. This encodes CASSVVRATDTQYF.

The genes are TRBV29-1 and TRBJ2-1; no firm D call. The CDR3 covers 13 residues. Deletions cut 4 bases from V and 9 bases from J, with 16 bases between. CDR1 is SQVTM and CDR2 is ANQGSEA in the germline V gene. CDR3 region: CSVASPRDGEQFF. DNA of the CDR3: TGCAGCGTTGCGAGCCCGCGAGACGGTGAGCAGTTCTTC.

CDR3 nucleotides: TGTGCCAGCAGCCAGGGACTCGCGGCCGGGGAGCTGTTTTTT. This gives the protein CASSQGLAAGELFF. The J gene is TRBJ2-2, the V gene TRBV5-6, with D possibly matching TRBD2 (6 bases). V was cut by 4 bases and J by 6 bases, with 13 bases left in between. CDR1 and CDR2 (germline): SGHDT, YYEEEE. The CDR3 totals 14 residues.